This entry lists 12 T cell receptor beta chains sequenced from one sample in a study of control samples from healthy donors and cancer patients. Clones were read by immunoSEQ multiplex PCR, and TCRdb kept only the in-frame ones, dropping some. The sample has some 120,000 clones, around 96% seen once. Material for sequencing was blood. The source is a man aged 25 to 40 in good health.

V gene TRBV25-1 combines with J gene TRBJ1-6; D gene unclear. Trimming left V 5 bases short and J 3 bases short, with 8 bases between. The germline V gene encodes CDR1 MGHDK and CDR2 SYGVNS. This CDR3 contains 14 residues. This chain's CDR3 is CASSLTVYNSPLHF. The CDR3 DNA reads TGTGCCAGCAGTTTAACAGTCTATAATTCACCCCTCCACTTT.

The chain employs TRBV2 and TRBJ2-7; TRBD1 or TRBD2 may be the D gene (5 bases each). Germline values: CDR1 SNHLY, CDR2 FYNNEI. This CDR3 has 11 amino acids. Trimming removed 8 bases at V and 2 bases at J, with 7 bases between. CDR3 amino acids: CASGGTYEQYF. Here the CDR3 DNA reads TGTGCCAGCGGGGGAACCTACGAGCAGTACTTC.

V is TRBV6-2 or TRBV6-3 and J is TRBJ2-5; D gene ambiguous. Trimming left V 0 bases short and J 0 bases short, with 8 bases between. Germline CDR1 MNHEY, CDR2 SVGEGT. CDR3 size: 15 residues. This CDR3 is CASSYSSRNQETQYF. In DNA, the CDR3 is TGTGCCAGCAGTTACTCGAGCAGGAACCAAGAGACCCAGTACTTC.

This clone was seen only once. The chain joins TRBV7-9 to TRBJ2-1; 11 positions match TRBD2. The CDR3 has 16 residues. CDR1 and CDR2 from the germline V gene are SEHNR and FQNEAQ (reference sequence). With 4 bases clipped from V and 0 bases from J, the junction kept 2 bases outside the gene matches. CDR3 nucleotide sequence: TGTGCCAGCAGCTCCGGGACTAGCGGCTCCTACAATGAGCAGTTCTTC. Translating gives CASSSGTSGSYNEQFF.

The chain carries TRBV30 and TRBJ1-4; possibly TRBD1 for D (5 bases). Trimming removed 8 bases from V and 7 bases from J, with 11 bases in between. This CDR3 contains 11 residues. CDR1 is GTSNPN, CDR2 SVGIG, per germline (reference sequence). This CDR3 is CAGTYFEKLFF. The CDR3 bases are TGTGCCGGGACCTACTTTGAAAAACTGTTTTTT.

J is TRBJ2-3 and V is TRBV7-9, with D hard to call. CDR3 size: 11 residues. Between the trimmed V and J ends, which lost 3 bases and 7 bases, there was a span of 5 bases. Per germline, CDR1 SEHNR and CDR2 FQNEAQ (reference sequence). CDR3 DNA sequence: TGTGCCAGCAGCTTGACCAATACGCAGTATTTT. It yields the protein CASSLTNTQYF. Based on the CDR3 plus reference TRBV7-9 and TRBJ2-3, the full variable domain is DTGVSQNPRHKITKRGQNVTFRCDPISEHNRLYWYRQTLGQGPEFLTYFQNEAQLEKSRLLSDRFSAERPKGSFSTLEIQRTEQGDSAMYLCASSLTNTQYFGPGTRLTVL.

The rearrangement joins TRBV5-4 to TRBJ2-1; D gene uncertain. There are 13 residues in the CDR3. V was clipped by 0 bases and J by 6 bases, with 7 bases between them. Germline V gene data show CDR1 as SGHNT and CDR2 as YYREEE (reference sequence). Written as DNA, the CDR3 is TGTGCCAGCAGCTTGGAAGTTTCCAATGAGCAGTTCTTC. This sequence encodes CASSLEVSNEQFF. The variable domain in full, completed from reference TRBV5-4 and TRBJ2-1, reads ETGVTQSPTHLIKTRGQQVTLRCSSQSGHNTVSWYQQALGQGPQFIFQYYREEENGRGNFPPRFSGLQFPNYSSELNVNALELDDSALYLCASSLEVSNEQFFGPGTRLTVL.

This clone is a singleton in its sample. The J gene is TRBJ2-7, the V gene TRBV11-2; 11 bases map to TRBD2. From germline, CDR1 is SGHAT and CDR2 FQNNGV. V was clipped by 7 bases and J by 0 bases; unmatched bases: 11. CDR3 length equals 17 residues. The CDR3 is CASTESLLAGVSYEQYF. In nucleotides, the CDR3 is TGTGCCAGCACCGAAAGTTTACTAGCGGGGGTCTCCTACGAGCAGTACTTC.

The rearrangement links TRBV27 to TRBJ1-6; D perhaps matches TRBD1 (5 bases). The V end was cut by 6 bases, the J end by 3 bases, with 9 bases between. Looked up from germline, CDR1 is MNHEY and CDR2 is SMNVEV (reference sequence). The CDR3 is made up of 14 amino acids. The CDR3 sequence is CASSPGGYNSPLHF. As DNA, the CDR3 is TGTGCCAGCAGCCCGGGGGGCTATAATTCACCCCTCCACTTT.

V gene TRBV27 combines with J gene TRBJ1-2; tentative D call: TRBD1 (6 bases). V lost 2 bases and J 8 bases, leaving 12 bases between the germline ends. The germline CDR1 and CDR2 sequences are MNHEY and SMNVEV (reference sequence). The CDR3 sequence is 13 residues long. The CDR3 bases are TGTGCCAGCAGTTTAAACAGGGCCCGGGGCTACACCTTC. Protein sequence: CASSLNRARGYTF.

The CDR3 DNA follows: TGTGCCAGCAGTTACCTGGCGGGGGGGCCCCAAGAGACCCAGTACTTC. It specifies CASSYLAGGPQETQYF. V and J are TRBV6-2 or TRBV6-3 and TRBJ2-5, with 9 nucleotides matching TRBD2. Trimming cost V 2 bases and J 1 base; bases outside gene matches: 5. The germline CDR1 and CDR2 sequences are MNHEY and SVGEGT. The CDR3 is 16 residues long.

V and J are TRBV24-1 and TRBJ2-3; D assignment may be TRBD1 or TRBD2 (7 bases each). V gave up 5 bases and J gave up 0 bases, with 14 bases separating them. The CDR3 extends over 16 amino acids. Germline V gene lookup returns CDR1 KGHDR and CDR2 SFDVKD. This CDR3 reads CATSGFRGGSTDTQYF. The CDR3 DNA is TGTGCCACCAGTGGGTTCAGGGGGGGTAGCACAGATACGCAGTATTTT.